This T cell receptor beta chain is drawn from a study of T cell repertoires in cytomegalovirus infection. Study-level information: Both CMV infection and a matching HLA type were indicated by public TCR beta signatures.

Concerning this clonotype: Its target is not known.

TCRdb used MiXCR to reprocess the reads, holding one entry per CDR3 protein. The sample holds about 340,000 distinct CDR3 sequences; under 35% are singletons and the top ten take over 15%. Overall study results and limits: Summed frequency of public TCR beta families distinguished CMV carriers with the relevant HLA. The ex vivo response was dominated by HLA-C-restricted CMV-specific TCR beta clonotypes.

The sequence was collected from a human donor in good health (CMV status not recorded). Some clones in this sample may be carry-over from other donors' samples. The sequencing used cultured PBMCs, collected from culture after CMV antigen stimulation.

This CDR3 is CASSSGTTFSAELFF. As DNA, the CDR3 is TGTGCCAGCAGTTCCGGGACTACCTTTTCGGCGGAGCTGTTTTTT. This chain joins TRBV6-5 and TRBJ2-2; 7 bases match TRBD2. V was pared by 4 bases and J by 10 bases, with 12 bases of the junction left unmatched. Germline lookup yields CDR1 MNHEY and CDR2 SVGAGI. The CDR3 length is 15 residues.